The 5 T cell receptor beta chains below all came from one sample that was sequenced in a study of blood T cells in healthy people across ages. Next came a second PCR, run for about 7 to 12 cycles, which used a sample-barcoded 5' primer along with a J-beta primer mix. TCRdb processed the 5' RACE reads anew with MiXCR; each CDR3 protein has one entry. Among about 1.6 million distinct CDR3 sequences listed, about 32% were seen once. Sequenced material: blood. Source of these receptors: a woman younger than 45 in good health.

This clonotype came up a few times. V and J are TRBV6-5 and TRBJ2-7; no definite D call. The germline V and J ends were trimmed by 5 bases and 2 bases, with 13 bases remaining between them. From germline, CDR1 is MNHEY and CDR2 SVGAGI. The CDR3 runs 14 residues. The CDR3 sequence is CASSPALGPYEQYF. The CDR3 DNA reads as TGTGCCAGCAGTCCGGCCCTAGGACCCTACGAGCAGTACTTC.

The chain is built from TRBV6-1 and TRBJ2-1; possible D gene TRBD2, 7 bases. The CDR3 length is 15 residues. The V gene lost 2 bases and the J gene lost 5 bases, with 13 bases spanning the gap. The germline V gene has CDR1 MNHNS and CDR2 SASEGT. CDR3 in DNA: TGTGCCAGCAGTGAATGGGAGGGGGGTAACAATGAGCAGTTCTTC. Encoded protein: CASSEWEGGNNEQFF.

Of note for this clonotype: Relative to the germline gene, one junction end is altered; a read error may explain this. The CDR3 here is CSAKGAQYGQYF. The CDR3 DNA sequence: TGCAGTGCTAAGGGGGCGCAGTACGGGCAGTACTTC. This sequence joins TRBV20-1 and TRBJ2-7; TRBD1 aligns across 7 bases. Germline-derived CDR1 and CDR2 are DFQATT and SNEGSKA (reference sequence). CDR3 size: 12 residues.

The rearrangement joins TRBV21-1 to TRBJ2-7; TRBD2, as called in the table, went unchecked against the DNA. TRBV21-1 is reported as a pseudogene. This CDR3 contains 14 residues. The CDR3 loop reads CASSYRAQSYEQYF. The CDR3, as DNA: TGTGCCAGCAGCTACCGGGCCCAGAGCTACGAGCAGTACTTC.

The chain has TRBV5-1 and TRBJ2-7, with D tentatively TRBD1 (7 bases). With 1 base removed from V and 3 bases from J, the gap between germline ends came to 14 bases. CDR1 and CDR2 (germline): SGHRS, YFSETQ. This CDR3 is 15 amino acids long. The CDR3 here is CASSLRGTEDYEQYF. The CDR3 bases are TGCGCCAGCAGCTTGCGCGGGACAGAGGACTACGAGCAGTACTTC.